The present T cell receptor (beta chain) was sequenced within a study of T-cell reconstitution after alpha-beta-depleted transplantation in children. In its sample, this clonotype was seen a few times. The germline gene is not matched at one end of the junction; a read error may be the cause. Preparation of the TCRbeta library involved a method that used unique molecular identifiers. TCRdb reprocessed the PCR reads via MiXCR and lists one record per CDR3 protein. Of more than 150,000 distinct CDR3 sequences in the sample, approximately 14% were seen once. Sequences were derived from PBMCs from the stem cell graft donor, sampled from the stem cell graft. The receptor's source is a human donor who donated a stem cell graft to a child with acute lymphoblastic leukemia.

CDR3 sequence: CASGKPLEAGYSSPLHF. The CDR3 DNA follows: TGTGCCAGCGGTAAACCCTTAGAGGCAGGCTATAGTTCACCCCTCCACTTT. The V call is TRBV6-1, the J call TRBJ1-6; D ambiguous. CDR1 is MNHNS, CDR2 SASEGT, per germline. The CDR3 consists of 17 residues.